This T cell receptor beta chain came from a study of cytomegalovirus exposure and HLA in healthy donors. The V segment lost 2 bases and the J segment 7 bases; nucleotides outside the gene matches: 4. This CDR3 spans 14 amino acids. Looked up from germline, CDR1 is SEHNR and CDR2 is FQNEAQ (reference sequence). The primer mix had 60 Vbeta and 13 Jbeta primers. Profiled with immunoSEQ multiplex PCR; TCRdb holds only in-frame clones, not every one. The table shows hundreds of thousands of clones, with under 80% occurring only once. Sequenced: PBMCs. This chain connects TRBV7-9 to TRBJ2-2, with 7 bases aligning to TRBD1. This receptor was identified in a female donor in good health and CMV-seronegative. The CDR3 here is CASSLLRQGGELFF. The CDR3 region has the DNA TGTGCCAGCAGCTTACTTAGACAGGGCGGGGAGCTGTTTTTT.